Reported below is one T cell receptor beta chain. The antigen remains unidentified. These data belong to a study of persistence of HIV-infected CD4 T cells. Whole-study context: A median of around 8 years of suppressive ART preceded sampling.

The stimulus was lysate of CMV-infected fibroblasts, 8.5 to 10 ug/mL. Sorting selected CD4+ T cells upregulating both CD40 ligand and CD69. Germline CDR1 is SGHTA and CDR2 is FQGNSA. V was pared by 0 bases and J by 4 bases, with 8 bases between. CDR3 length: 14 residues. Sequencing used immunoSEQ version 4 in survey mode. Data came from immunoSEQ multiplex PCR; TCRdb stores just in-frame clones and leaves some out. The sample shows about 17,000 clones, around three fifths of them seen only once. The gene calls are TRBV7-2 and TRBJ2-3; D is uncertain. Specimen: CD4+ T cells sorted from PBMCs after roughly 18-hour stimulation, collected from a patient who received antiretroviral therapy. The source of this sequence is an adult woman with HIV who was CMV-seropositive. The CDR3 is CASSLATRPDTQYF. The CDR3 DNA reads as TGTGCCAGCAGCTTAGCTACTCGGCCAGATACGCAGTATTTT.